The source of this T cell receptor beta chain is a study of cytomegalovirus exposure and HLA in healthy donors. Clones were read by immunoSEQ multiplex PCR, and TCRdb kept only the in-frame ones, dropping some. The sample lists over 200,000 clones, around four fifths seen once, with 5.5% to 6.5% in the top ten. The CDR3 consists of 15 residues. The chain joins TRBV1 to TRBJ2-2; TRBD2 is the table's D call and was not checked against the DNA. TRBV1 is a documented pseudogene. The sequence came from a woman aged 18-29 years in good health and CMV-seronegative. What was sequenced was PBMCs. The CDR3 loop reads CTSSRAGSMAGELFF. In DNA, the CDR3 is TGCACCAGCAGCCGGGCGGGGTCAATGGCCGGGGAGCTGTTTTTT.